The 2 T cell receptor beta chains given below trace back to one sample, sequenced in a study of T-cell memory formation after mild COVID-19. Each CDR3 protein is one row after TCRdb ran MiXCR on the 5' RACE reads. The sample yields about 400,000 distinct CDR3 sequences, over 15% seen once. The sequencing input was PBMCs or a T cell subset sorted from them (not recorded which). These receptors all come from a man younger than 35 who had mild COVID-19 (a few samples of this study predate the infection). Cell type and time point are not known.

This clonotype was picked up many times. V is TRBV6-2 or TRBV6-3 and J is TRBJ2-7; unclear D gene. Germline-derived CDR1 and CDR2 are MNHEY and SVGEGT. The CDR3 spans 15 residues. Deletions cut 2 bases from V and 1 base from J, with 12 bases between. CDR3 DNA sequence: TGTGCCAGCAGTTACCTTGGACCGATTTCCTACGAGCAGTACTTC. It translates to CASSYLGPISYEQYF.

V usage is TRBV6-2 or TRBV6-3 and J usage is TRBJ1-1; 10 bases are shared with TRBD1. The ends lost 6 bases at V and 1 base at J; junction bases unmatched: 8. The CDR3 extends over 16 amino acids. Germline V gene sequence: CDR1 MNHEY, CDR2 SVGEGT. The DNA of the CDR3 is TGTGCCAGCAGCCACGACAGGGGGCTCGGGAACACTGAAGCTTTCTTT. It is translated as CASSHDRGLGNTEAFF.